Listed below are T cell receptor beta chains from one sample, sequenced in a study of T-cell reconstitution after alpha-beta-depleted transplantation in children. One entry per CDR3 protein results from TCRdb running MiXCR on the PCR reads. The sample contains around 600,000 distinct CDR3 sequences, under 12% of which appear only once. The sequencing used PBMCs from the stem cell graft donor, collected from the stem cell graft. The receptors derive from a human donor who donated a stem cell graft to a child with acute myeloid leukemia. The CDR3 runs from the conserved cysteine through the conserved F or W. The D gene is left open where the match is weak. Part of the rows lack a size; the others show once, few, many or a class for expanded clones.

>.|TRBD1|TRBJ1-2|TRBV7-8
CASSARQGSDYGYTF
TGTGCCAGCAGCGCCAGACAGGGTTCCGACTATGGCTACACCTTC
>.|.|TRBJ2-7|TRBV5-1
CASSLASRKDYEQYF
TGCGCCAGCAGCTTGGCCTCAAGGAAGGACTACGAGCAGTACTTC
>many|TRBD2|TRBJ2-7|TRBV27
CASSFGPSGYEQYF
TGTGCCAGCAGTTTCGGTCCTAGCGGCTACGAGCAGTACTTC
>.|.|TRBJ1-6|TRBV7-9
CASSSGTISRNSPLHF
TGTGCCAGCAGCAGCGGGACAATTAGTAGAAATTCACCCCTCCACTTT
>.|TRBD2|TRBJ2-3|TRBV4-3
CASSPTSGRAEDTQYF
TGCGCCAGCAGCCCGACTAGCGGGAGGGCGGAAGATACGCAGTATTTT
>.|.|TRBJ1-1|TRBV10-3
CAISESQAGRAFF
TGTGCCATCAGTGAGTCCCAGGCTGGCCGGGCTTTCTTT
>.|TRBD2|TRBJ2-3|TRBV12-3/TRBV12-4
CASSLFVGRTHTDTQYF
TGTGCCAGCAGTTTATTTGTCGGGAGGACTCACACAGATACGCAGTATTTT
>few|.|TRBJ1-6|TRBV29-1
CSVLDTYNSPLHF
TGCAGCGTTCTGGACACTTATAATTCACCCCTCCACTTT
>few|TRBD2|TRBJ2-3|TRBV4-3
CASSQEREIADTQYF
TGCGCCAGCAGCCAAGAGCGGGAGATCGCAGATACGCAGTATTTT
>few|TRBD2|TRBJ2-1|TRBV25-1
CASSEYMASGDNEQFF
TGTGCCAGCAGTGAATATATGGCTAGCGGAGACAATGAGCAGTTCTTC
>few|TRBD2|TRBJ2-1|TRBV4-3
CASSHSGLAGPNEQFF
TGCGCCAGCAGCCACTCCGGACTAGCGGGACCCAATGAGCAGTTCTTC
>many|.|TRBJ1-2|TRBV11-2
CASSPSIPRGSHGYTF
TGTGCCAGCAGCCCATCCATCCCAAGGGGATCACATGGCTACACCTTC
>many|TRBD2|TRBJ2-2|TRBV5-1
CASSPREAGELFF
TGCGCCAGCAGCCCTCGGGAGGCCGGGGAGCTGTTTTTT
>few|.|TRBJ2-7|TRBV5-6
CASSLLDRHYEQYF
TGTGCCAGCAGCTTGTTGGACAGACACTACGAGCAGTACTTC
>.|.|TRBJ2-7|TRBV11-2
CASSLDLASSSYEQYF
TGTGCCAGCAGCTTAGATCTAGCTTCGAGCTCCTACGAGCAGTACTTC
>.|.|TRBJ2-7|TRBV7-9
CASSLASKPYEQYF
TGTGCCAGCAGCCTTGCTTCCAAGCCCTACGAGCAGTACTTC
>.|.|TRBJ1-2|TRBV7-8
CASSPTSRANYGYTF
TGTGCCAGCAGCCCCACGTCAAGGGCCAACTATGGCTACACCTTC
>few|TRBD1|TRBJ2-1|TRBV7-9
CATSTGIGQFF
TGTGCCACCTCGACAGGGATTGGGCAGTTCTTC
>many|.|TRBJ2-1|TRBV7-3
CASSARGGSYNEQFF
TGTGCCAGCAGCGCAAGGGGGGGTTCCTACAATGAGCAGTTCTTC
>.|.|TRBJ2-2|TRBV27
CASSPYGGELFF
TGTGCCAGCAGTCCCTACGGCGGGGAGCTGTTTTTT
>many|.|TRBJ2-3|TRBV7-6
CASSTRSSTDTQYF
TGTGCCAGCAGCACCCGGAGTTCTACAGATACGCAGTATTTT
>many|.|TRBJ2-7|TRBV3-1
CASTQDRGAYEQYF
TGTGCCAGCACCCAGGATCGAGGGGCCTACGAGCAGTACTTC
>.|.|TRBJ2-5|TRBV20-1
CSGRGTGESGRARETQYF
TGCAGTGGCCGGGGGACAGGGGAGAGCGGGAGGGCCAGAGAGACCCAGTACTTC
>few|TRBD2|TRBJ2-7|TRBV20-1
CSAGNGGVREQYF
TGCAGTGCAGGAAATGGGGGGGTGAGGGAGCAGTACTTC
>.|.|TRBJ2-5|TRBV19
CASSIPALTGTPMETQYF
TGTGCCAGTAGTATCCCCGCCCTTACCGGGACTCCGATGGAGACCCAGTACTTC
>few|TRBD1|TRBJ1-1|TRBV27
CASSYRQGVAGTEAFF
TGTGCCAGCAGCTACCGACAGGGGGTGGCGGGCACTGAAGCTTTCTTT
>.|.|TRBJ2-3|TRBV11-2
CASSRDVDTQYF
TGTGCCAGCAGCAGGGACGTGGATACGCAGTATTTT
>many|.|TRBJ1-3|TRBV12-3/TRBV12-4
CASKRNREAGNTIYF
TGTGCCAGCAAGCGTAACAGGGAGGCTGGAAACACCATATATTTT
>.|.|TRBJ1-5|TRBV5-1
CASSLDGGSNQPQHF
TGCGCCAGCAGCTTGGACGGGGGTAGCAATCAGCCCCAGCATTTT
>.|.|TRBJ1-4|TRBV19
CASSQGGPSNEKLFF
TGTGCCAGTAGTCAGGGCGGCCCGTCGAATGAAAAACTGTTTTTT
>few|.|TRBJ2-7|TRBV21-1
CASIRQGRSYEQYF
TGTGCCAGCATCCGACAGGGGAGGTCCTACGAGCAGTACTTC
>few|.|TRBJ2-1|TRBV29-1
CSVKAVPSYNEQFF
TGCAGCGTGAAAGCGGTACCCTCCTACAATGAGCAGTTCTTC